This TCR beta chain was sequenced in a study of neurological immune-mediated disorders. Overall study findings and caveats: The expanded clones of different subjects shared no CDR3 amino acid sequences (suggesting private repertoires in all groups). The repertoires of 18 of 34 multiple sclerosis patients were placed by phylogenetic grouping in a single related-CDR3 cluster, which may be a signature. Healthy controls had more TCR clonal expansion than multiple sclerosis, which showed the least, whereas HTLV-1-associated myelopathy showed the most.

V was trimmed by 2 bases and J by 6 bases, leaving 12 bases between them. This CDR3 has 14 residues. Germline V gives CDR1 MNHEY, CDR2 SVGAGI. This clonotype was counted at least ten times. No antigen is known for it. Using its own MiXCR run on the 5' RACE reads, TCRdb lists one record per CDR3 protein. The sample carries 85,000 to 90,000 distinct CDR3 sequences, under 4.5% recorded once. Unsorted libraries were derived from 2 million PBMCs stored at -80 C. Sequencing input: PBMCs. This chain connects TRBV6-5 to TRBJ2-3; unclear D gene. The TCR comes from a woman aged 50 to 65 with multiple sclerosis. The CDR3 nucleotides are TGTGCCAGCAGTTACGAATTCGGTACCGATACGCAGTATTTT. Amino acid sequence: CASSYEFGTDTQYF.